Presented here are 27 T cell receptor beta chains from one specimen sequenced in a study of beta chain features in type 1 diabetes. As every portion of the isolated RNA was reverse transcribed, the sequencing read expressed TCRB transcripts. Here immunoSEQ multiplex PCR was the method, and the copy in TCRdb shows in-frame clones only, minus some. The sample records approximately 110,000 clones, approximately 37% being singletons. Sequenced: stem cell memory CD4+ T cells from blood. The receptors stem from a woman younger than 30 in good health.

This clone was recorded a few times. CDR3 DNA sequence: TGTGCCAGCAACACGGGGTCCCCCGAGCAGTACTTC. Amino acids: CASNTGSPEQYF. The chain recombines TRBV7-9 with TRBJ2-7; TRBD2 might be the D (5 bases). Trimming shortened V by 7 bases and J by 6 bases, and 13 bases separated the two germline ends. The CDR3 runs to 12 residues. CDR1 SEHNR and CDR2 FQNEAQ come from the germline V gene (reference sequence). The full variable domain, its missing parts supplied by reference TRBV7-9 and TRBJ2-7, is DTGVSQNPRHKITKRGQNVTFRCDPISEHNRLYWYRQTLGQGPEFLTYFQNEAQLEKSRLLSDRFSAERPKGSFSTLEIQRTEQGDSAMYLCASNTGSPEQYFGPGTRLTVT.

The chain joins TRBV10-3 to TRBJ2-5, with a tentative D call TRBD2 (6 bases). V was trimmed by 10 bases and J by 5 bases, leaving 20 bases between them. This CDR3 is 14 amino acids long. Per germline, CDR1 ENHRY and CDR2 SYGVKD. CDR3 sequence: CATGGMPPAETQYF. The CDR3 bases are TGTGCCACCGGGGGAATGCCCCCTGCGGAGACCCAGTACTTC.

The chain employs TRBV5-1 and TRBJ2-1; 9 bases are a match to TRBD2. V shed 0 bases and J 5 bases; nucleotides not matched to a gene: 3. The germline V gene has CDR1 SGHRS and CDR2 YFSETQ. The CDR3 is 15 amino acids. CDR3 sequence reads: CASSLGLAGNNEQFF. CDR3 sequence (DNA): TGCGCCAGCAGCTTGGGGCTAGCGGGAAACAATGAGCAGTTCTTC.

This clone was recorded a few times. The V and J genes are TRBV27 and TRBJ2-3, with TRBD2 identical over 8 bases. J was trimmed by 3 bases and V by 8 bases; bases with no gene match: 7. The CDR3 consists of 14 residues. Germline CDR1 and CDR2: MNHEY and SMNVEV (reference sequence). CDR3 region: CASQRGSSTDTQYF. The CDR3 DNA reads TGTGCCAGCCAGCGGGGGAGTAGTACAGATACGCAGTATTTT.

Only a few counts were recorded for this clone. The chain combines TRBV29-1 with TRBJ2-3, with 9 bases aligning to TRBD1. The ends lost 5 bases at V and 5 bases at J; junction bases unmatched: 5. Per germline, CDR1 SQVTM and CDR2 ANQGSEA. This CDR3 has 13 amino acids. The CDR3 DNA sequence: TGCAGCGTTAGACGGGGACAGGGAGATACGCAGTATTTT. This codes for CSVRRGQGDTQYF.

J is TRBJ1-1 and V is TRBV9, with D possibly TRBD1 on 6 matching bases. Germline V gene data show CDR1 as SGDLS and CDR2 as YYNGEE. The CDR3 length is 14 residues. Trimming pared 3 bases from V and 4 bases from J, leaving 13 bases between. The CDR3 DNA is TGTGCCAGCAGCGGCGGGGGGCGAGTCACTGAAGCTTTCTTT. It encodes CASSGGGRVTEAFF.

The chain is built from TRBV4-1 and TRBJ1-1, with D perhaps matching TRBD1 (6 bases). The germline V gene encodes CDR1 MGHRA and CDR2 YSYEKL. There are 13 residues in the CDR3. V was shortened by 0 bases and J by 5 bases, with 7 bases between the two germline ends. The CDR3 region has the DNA TGCGCCAGCAGCCAAGAACAGGGTACTGAAGCTTTCTTT. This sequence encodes CASSQEQGTEAFF.

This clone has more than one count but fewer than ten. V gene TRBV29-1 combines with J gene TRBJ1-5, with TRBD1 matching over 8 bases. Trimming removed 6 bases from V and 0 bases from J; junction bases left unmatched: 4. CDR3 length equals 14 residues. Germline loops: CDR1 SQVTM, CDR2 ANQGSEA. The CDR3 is CSVGQGNSNQPQHF. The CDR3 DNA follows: TGCAGCGTCGGACAGGGAAATAGCAATCAGCCCCAGCATTTT.

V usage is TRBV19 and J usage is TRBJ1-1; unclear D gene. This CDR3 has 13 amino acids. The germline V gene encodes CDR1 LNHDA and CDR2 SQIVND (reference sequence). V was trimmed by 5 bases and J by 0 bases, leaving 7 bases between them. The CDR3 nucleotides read TGTGCCAGTAGTCCCTCCCTGAACACTGAAGCTTTCTTT. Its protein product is CASSPSLNTEAFF.

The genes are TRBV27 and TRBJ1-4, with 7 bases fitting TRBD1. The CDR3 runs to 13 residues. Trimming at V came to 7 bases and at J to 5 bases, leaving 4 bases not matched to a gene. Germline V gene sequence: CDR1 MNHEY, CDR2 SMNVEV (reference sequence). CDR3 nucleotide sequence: TGTGCCAGCAAGGGGGCATTAAATGAAAAACTGTTTTTT. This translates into CASKGALNEKLFF. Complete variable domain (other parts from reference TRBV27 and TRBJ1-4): EAQVTQNPRYLITVTGKKLTVTCSQNMNHEYMSWYRQDPGLGLRQIYYSMNVEVTDKGDVPEGYKVSRKEKRNFPLILESPSPNQTSLYFCASKGALNEKLFFGSGTQLSVL.

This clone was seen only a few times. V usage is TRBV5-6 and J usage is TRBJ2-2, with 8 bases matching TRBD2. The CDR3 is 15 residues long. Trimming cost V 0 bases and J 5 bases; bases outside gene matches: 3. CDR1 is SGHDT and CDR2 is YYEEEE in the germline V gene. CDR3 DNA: TGTGCCAGCAGCTTGGCACCTAGCGGGACCGGGGAGCTGTTTTTT. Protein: CASSLAPSGTGELFF.

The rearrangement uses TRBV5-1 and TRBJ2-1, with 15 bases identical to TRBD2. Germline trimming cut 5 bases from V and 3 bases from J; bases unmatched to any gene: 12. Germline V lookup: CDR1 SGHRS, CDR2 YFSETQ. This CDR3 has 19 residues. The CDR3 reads CASRLSGTSGRSRYNEQFF. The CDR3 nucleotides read TGCGCCAGCAGATTATCCGGGACTAGCGGGAGGTCCCGCTACAATGAGCAGTTCTTC.

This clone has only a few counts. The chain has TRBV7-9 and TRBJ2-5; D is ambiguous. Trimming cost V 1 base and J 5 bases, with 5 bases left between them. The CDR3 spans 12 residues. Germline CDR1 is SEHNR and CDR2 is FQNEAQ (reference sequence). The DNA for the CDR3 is TGTGCCAGCAGCTTAGTAGTGGAGACCCAGTACTTC. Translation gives CASSLVVETQYF.

CDR3 sequence: CASRPDRGVHEQYF. CDR3 DNA: TGTGCCAGCAGGCCCGACAGGGGGGTACACGAGCAGTACTTC. V usage is TRBV5-6 and J usage is TRBJ2-7, with 9 bases lining up with TRBD1. Germline assignment: CDR1 SGHDT and CDR2 YYEEEE. V shed 5 bases and J 5 bases; nucleotides not matched to a gene: 8. This CDR3 comprises 14 residues.

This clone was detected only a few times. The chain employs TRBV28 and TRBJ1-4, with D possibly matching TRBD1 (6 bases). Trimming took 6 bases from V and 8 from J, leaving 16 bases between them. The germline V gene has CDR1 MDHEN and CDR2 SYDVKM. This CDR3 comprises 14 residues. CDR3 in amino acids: CASRKTGPREKLFF. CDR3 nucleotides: TGTGCCAGCAGAAAGACAGGCCCCCGGGAAAAACTGTTTTTT.

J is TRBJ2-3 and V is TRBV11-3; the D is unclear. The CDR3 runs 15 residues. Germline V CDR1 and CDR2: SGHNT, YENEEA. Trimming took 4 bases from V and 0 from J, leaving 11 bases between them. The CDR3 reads CASSSRYTSTDTQYF. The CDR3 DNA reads TGTGCCAGCAGCTCCCGCTATACCAGCACAGATACGCAGTATTTT.

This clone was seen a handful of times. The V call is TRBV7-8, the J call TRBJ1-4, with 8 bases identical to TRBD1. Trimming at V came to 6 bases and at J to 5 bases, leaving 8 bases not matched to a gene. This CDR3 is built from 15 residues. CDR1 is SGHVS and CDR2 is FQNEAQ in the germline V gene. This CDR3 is CASRGPDRVNEKLFF. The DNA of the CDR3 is TGTGCCAGCAGGGGGCCGGACAGGGTCAATGAAAAACTGTTTTTT.

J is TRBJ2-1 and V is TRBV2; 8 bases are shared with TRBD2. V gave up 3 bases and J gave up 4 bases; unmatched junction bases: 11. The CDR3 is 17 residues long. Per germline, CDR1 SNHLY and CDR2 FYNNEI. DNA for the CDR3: TGTGCCAGCAGTGAGTATCCAGCGGGAGTGTCATACAATGAGCAGTTCTTC. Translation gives CASSEYPAGVSYNEQFF.

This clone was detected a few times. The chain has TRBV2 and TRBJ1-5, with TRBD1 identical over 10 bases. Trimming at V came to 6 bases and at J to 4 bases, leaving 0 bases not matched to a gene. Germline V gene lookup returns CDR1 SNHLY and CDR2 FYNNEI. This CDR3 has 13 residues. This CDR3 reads CASRGQGNQPQHF. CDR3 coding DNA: TGTGCCAGCAGGGGACAGGGGAATCAGCCCCAGCATTTT.

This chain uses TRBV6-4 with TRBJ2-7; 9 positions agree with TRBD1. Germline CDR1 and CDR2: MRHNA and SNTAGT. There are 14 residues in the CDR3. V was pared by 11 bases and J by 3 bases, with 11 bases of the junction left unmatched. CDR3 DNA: TGTGCCTCCTCATGTAGGGACAGGGTCTACGAGCAGTACTTC. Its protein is CASSCRDRVYEQYF.

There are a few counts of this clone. CDR3 coding DNA: TGCGCCAGCAGTCACTCCGGGACAGGGCGGGATGGCTACACCTTC. This encodes CASSHSGTGRDGYTF. The chain is built from TRBV23-1 and TRBJ1-2; 9 nucleotides match TRBD1. TRBV23-1 is reported as an ORF; its role is uncertain. The CDR3 sequence is 15 residues long. Trimming took 3 bases from V and 6 from J; bases not matched to a gene: 8.

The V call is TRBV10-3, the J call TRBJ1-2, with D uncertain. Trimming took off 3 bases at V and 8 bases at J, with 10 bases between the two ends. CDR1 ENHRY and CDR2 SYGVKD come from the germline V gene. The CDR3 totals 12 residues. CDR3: CAISDEGRGYTF. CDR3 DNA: TGTGCCATCAGTGACGAGGGCAGGGGCTACACCTTC.

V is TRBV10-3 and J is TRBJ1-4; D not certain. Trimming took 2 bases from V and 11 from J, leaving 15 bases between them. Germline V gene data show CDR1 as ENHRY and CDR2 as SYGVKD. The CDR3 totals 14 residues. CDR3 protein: CAISETPLMRKLFF. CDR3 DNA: TGTGCCATCAGTGAGACACCGCTAATGAGGAAACTGTTTTTT.

The CDR3 region is CATSRVAGRGANVLTF. In DNA, the CDR3 is TGTGCCACCAGCAGAGTGGCGGGACGTGGGGCCAACGTCCTGACTTTC. This chain joins TRBV15 and TRBJ2-6; maybe TRBD2 (6 bases). Germline V lookup: CDR1 LNHNV, CDR2 YYDKDF (reference sequence). The V end was cut by 1 base, the J end by 3 bases, with 10 bases between. The CDR3 has 16 amino acids.

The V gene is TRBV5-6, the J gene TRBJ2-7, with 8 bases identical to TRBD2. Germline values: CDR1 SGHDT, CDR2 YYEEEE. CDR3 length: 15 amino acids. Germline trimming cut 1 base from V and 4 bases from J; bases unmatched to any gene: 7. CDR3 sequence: CASSLFGRAAYEQYF. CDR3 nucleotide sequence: TGTGCCAGCAGCTTGTTCGGGAGGGCCGCTTACGAGCAGTACTTC.

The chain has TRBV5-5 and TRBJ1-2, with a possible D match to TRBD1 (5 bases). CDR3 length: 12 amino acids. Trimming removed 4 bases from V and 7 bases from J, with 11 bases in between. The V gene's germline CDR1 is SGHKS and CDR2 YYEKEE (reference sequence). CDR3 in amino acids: CASSPLGGGYTF. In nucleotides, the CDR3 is TGTGCCAGCAGCCCGCTGGGGGGTGGCTACACCTTC.

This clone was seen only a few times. The CDR3 DNA sequence: TGTGCCAGCGGGACAGCAAAGCACATTCAGTACTTC. Encoded protein: CASGTAKHIQYF. The V gene is TRBV28, the J gene TRBJ2-4, with 7 bases lining up with TRBD1. The V gene's germline CDR1 is MDHEN and CDR2 SYDVKM. The CDR3 runs to 12 residues. V shed 8 bases and J 8 bases; nucleotides not matched to a gene: 6.